This passage covers 10 T cell receptor beta chains from one sample sequenced in a study of shared T cell receptors in the human thymus. TCRdb's copy holds only in-frame clones and misses some; the assay was immunoSEQ multiplex PCR. In the table there are hundreds of thousands of clones, approximately 83% of which are singletons. The sample also formed part of further work on human thymus T cells.

The sequenced sample was thymocytes. The receptors come from a girl under two years old with a congenital heart defect.

The chain is built from TRBV7-2 and TRBJ1-5; D is possibly TRBD1 (5 bases). V lost 1 base, J lost 7 bases, and 14 bases lay in between. Germline CDR1 is SGHTA and CDR2 is FQGNSA. The CDR3 covers 15 residues. CDR3 coding DNA: TGTGCCAGCAGCTTAGTGCAGGGAATCGGCCAGCCCCAGCATTTT. Amino acid sequence: CASSLVQGIGQPQHF.

This chain uses TRBV19 with TRBJ2-3; tentative D call: TRBD1 (5 bases). CDR1 LNHDA and CDR2 SQIVND come from the germline V gene (reference sequence). There are 14 residues in the CDR3. Trimming stripped 9 bases from V and 0 bases from J, with 13 bases between. This CDR3 reads CASRAPYSTDTQYF. DNA for the CDR3: TGTGCCAGCAGGGCGCCTTATAGCACAGATACGCAGTATTTT.

The V gene is TRBV7-9, the J gene TRBJ1-1; 8 positions match TRBD1. Looked up from germline, CDR1 is SEHNR and CDR2 is FQNEAQ (reference sequence). The CDR3 extends over 15 amino acids. The ends lost 2 bases at V and 1 base at J; junction bases unmatched: 3. The CDR3 region has the DNA TGTGCCAGCAGCTTATTGGACAGGGAGAACACTGAAGCTTTCTTT. Translated, it gives CASSLLDRENTEAFF.

As concerns this clone: At one boundary the junction diverges from the germline segment, which might be a read error. The V gene is TRBV6-1, the J gene TRBJ2-7; D is possibly TRBD1 (6 bases). The CDR3 has 13 amino acids. Germline V gene sequence: CDR1 MNHNS, CDR2 SASEGT. For the CDR3, the DNA is TGTGCCAGCAGCCTAACCCACCCAGGGGCGGACAACTTC. It codes for CASSLTHPGADNF.

The chain joins TRBV5-1 to TRBJ2-2; D remains ambiguous. The length of the CDR3 is 15 residues. The V end was cut by 0 bases, the J end by 1 base, with 7 bases between. CDR1 and CDR2 (germline): SGHRS, YFSETQ. CDR3 sequence (DNA): TGCGCCAGCAGCTTGGGACACATGAACACCGGGGAGCTGTTTTTT. Encoded protein: CASSLGHMNTGELFF.

The CDR3 spells CASSTSDMRRGSGGYTF. CDR3 in DNA: TGTGCCAGCAGCACCTCGGACATGAGGAGGGGTTCCGGCGGCTACACCTTC. This chain connects TRBV9 to TRBJ1-2; D perhaps matches TRBD1 (5 bases). The CDR3 covers 17 residues. The V gene lost 4 bases and the J gene lost 8 bases, with 27 bases spanning the gap. Germline-derived CDR1 and CDR2 are SGDLS and YYNGEE. The full variable domain, in which reference TRBV9 and TRBJ1-2 provide the parts outside the CDR3, is DSGVTQTPKHLITATGQRVTLRCSPRSGDLSVYWYQQSLDQGLQFLIQYYNGEERAKGNILERFSAQQFPDLHSELNLSSLELGDSALYFCASSTSDMRRGSGGYTFGSGTRLTVV.

This clone occurred a few times. The chain joins TRBV13 to TRBJ1-3; a weak D match, TRBD1 (6 bases). CDR1 and CDR2 from the germline V gene are PRHDT and FYEKMQ (reference sequence). V was trimmed by 5 bases and J by 2 bases, leaving 13 bases between them. The CDR3 totals 15 residues. This CDR3 reads CASSHAGTPGNTIYF. The DNA for the CDR3 is TGTGCCAGCAGCCACGCCGGGACACCTGGAAACACCATATATTTT.

The V gene is TRBV5-4, the J gene TRBJ2-1; possible D gene TRBD1, 6 bases. The germline V and J ends were trimmed by 4 bases and 4 bases, with 15 bases remaining between them. The length of the CDR3 is 15 residues. CDR1 is SGHNT, CDR2 YYREEE, per germline (reference sequence). The CDR3 spells CASSRLLTGYNEQFF. As DNA, the CDR3 is TGTGCCAGCAGCCGACTGTTAACAGGGTACAATGAGCAGTTCTTC.

The rearrangement uses TRBV14 and TRBJ1-2; 8 bases line up with TRBD1. Looked up from germline, CDR1 is SGHDN and CDR2 is FVKESK. The CDR3 has 18 residues. V was pared by 0 bases and J by 5 bases, with 14 bases of the junction left unmatched. CDR3 in amino acids: CASSQECHQGAEVYGYTF. CDR3 nucleotide sequence: TGTGCCAGCAGCCAAGAGTGTCATCAGGGGGCGGAGGTGTATGGCTACACCTTC.

This chain connects TRBV6-5 to TRBJ1-2; 9 bases align to TRBD1. CDR1 and CDR2 (germline): MNHEY, SVGAGI. This CDR3 has 15 amino acids. After removal of 7 bases from V and 4 bases from J, the junction contained 10 bases not matched to a gene. The CDR3 DNA follows: TGTGCCAGCACCGTGCTGGGACAGGGTGTCTATGGCTACACCTTC. Translated: CASTVLGQGVYGYTF.